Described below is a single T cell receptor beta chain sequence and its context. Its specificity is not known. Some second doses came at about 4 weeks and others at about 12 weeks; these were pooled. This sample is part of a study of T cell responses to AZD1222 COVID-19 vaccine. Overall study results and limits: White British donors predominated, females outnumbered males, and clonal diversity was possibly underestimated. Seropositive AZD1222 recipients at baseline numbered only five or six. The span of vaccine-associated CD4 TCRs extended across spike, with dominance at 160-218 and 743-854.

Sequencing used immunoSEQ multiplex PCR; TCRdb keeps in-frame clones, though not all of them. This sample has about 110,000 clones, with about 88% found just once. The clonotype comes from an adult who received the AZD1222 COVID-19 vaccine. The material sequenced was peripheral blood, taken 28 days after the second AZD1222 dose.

The CDR3 DNA reads TGCGCCAGCACCCGAAGGCTAGCGGGAGAGGTCTACAATGAGCAGTTCTTC. Protein sequence: CASTRRLAGEVYNEQFF. J is TRBJ2-1 and V is TRBV5-1, with 10 bases fitting TRBD2. The J segment lost 3 bases and the V segment lost 6 bases, leaving 12 bases of the junction unmatched. The CDR3 is 17 residues long. Germline values: CDR1 SGHRS, CDR2 YFSETQ.